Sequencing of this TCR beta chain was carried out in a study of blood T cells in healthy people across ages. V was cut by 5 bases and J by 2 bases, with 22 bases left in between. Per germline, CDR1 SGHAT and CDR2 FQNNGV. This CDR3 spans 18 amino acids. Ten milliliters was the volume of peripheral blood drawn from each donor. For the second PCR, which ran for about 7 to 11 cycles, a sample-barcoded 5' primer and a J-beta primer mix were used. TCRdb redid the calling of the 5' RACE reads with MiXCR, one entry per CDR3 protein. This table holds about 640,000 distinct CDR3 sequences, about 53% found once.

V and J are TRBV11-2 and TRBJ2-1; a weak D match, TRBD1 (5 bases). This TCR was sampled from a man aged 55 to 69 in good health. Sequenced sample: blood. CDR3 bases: TGTGCCAGCAGCCTGCGATTGCAGGGCGGATACCCCTACAATGAGCAGTTCTTC. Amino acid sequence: CASSLRLQGGYPYNEQFF.